Reported below is one T cell receptor (beta chain). What it binds is unknown. This entry comes from a study of identical twins. From the 5' RACE reads, TCRdb called clonotypes with MiXCR, one entry per CDR3 protein. The table records 200,000 to 250,000 distinct CDR3 sequences, 6% to 8% of them present only once. Notes on the study in general: Without tracking the same donors, conclusions rested on cross-sectional statistical analysis. Twins' surplus sharing was weaker for beta out-of-frame sequences. For zero-insertion analyses, partial confounding could come from invariant MAIT and iNKT cells. Abundant beta clonotypes from cord blood had fewer insertions, unlike memory repertoires, which showed none.

CDR1 and CDR2 (germline): PRHDT, FYEKMQ (reference sequence). The V end was cut by 1 base, the J end by 10 bases, with 11 bases between. There are 13 residues in the CDR3. This sample also belongs to another study, concerning yellow fever vaccine responses in identical twins.

The sequencing sample was made of CD8+ T cells sorted from blood. The TCR comes from a woman between 18 and 29 years old in good health. The V call is TRBV13, the J call TRBJ2-1; D call uncertain. The CDR3 region is CASSLESSSEQFF. The CDR3 region has the DNA TGTGCCAGCAGCTTAGAATCTTCCTCCGAGCAGTTCTTC.